Each of the 28 T cell receptor beta chains below was sequenced from the same sample in a study of cytomegalovirus exposure and HLA in healthy donors. PCR employed 60 Vbeta and 13 Jbeta primers. Profiled with immunoSEQ multiplex PCR; TCRdb holds only in-frame clones, not every one. The sample has some 76,000 clones, 84% seen once. Sequencing was done on a sample of PBMCs. The receptors here all came from a woman aged 45-65 years in good health and CMV-seronegative.

The chain uses TRBV28 and TRBJ1-3, with D hard to call. Germline CDR1 MDHEN, CDR2 SYDVKM. The CDR3 runs 15 residues. The germline V and J ends were trimmed by 5 bases and 3 bases, with 14 bases remaining between them. The DNA of the CDR3 is TGTGCCAGCAGTCCTAGGCGGGCAGGTGGAAACACCATATATTTT. Its protein product is CASSPRRAGGNTIYF.

This chain's CDR3 is CASSRDRGLYNEQFF. DNA for the CDR3: TGTGCCAGCAGTCGTGACAGGGGGCTATACAATGAGCAGTTCTTC. V gene TRBV6-5 combines with J gene TRBJ2-1, with TRBD1 matching over 10 bases. This CDR3 is built from 15 residues. From germline, CDR1 is MNHEY and CDR2 SVGAGI. Losses at the gene ends were 5 bases for V and 4 bases for J; bases not matched to a gene: 5.

This chain uses TRBV19 with TRBJ2-4, with 14 bases identical to TRBD2. Losses at the gene ends were 5 bases for V and 3 bases for J; bases not matched to a gene: 6. CDR3 length equals 17 residues. The germline gives CDR1 LNHDA, CDR2 SQIVND (reference sequence). Here the CDR3 reads CASSGLAGGFGKNIQYF. The CDR3 DNA follows: TGTGCCAGTAGTGGACTAGCGGGAGGTTTTGGCAAAAACATTCAGTACTTC.

The chain recombines TRBV9 with TRBJ1-2, with TRBD1 identical over 7 bases. The length of the CDR3 is 16 residues. Germline trimming cut 3 bases from V and 4 bases from J; bases unmatched to any gene: 12. The germline V gene encodes CDR1 SGDLS and CDR2 YYNGEE. Here the CDR3 DNA reads TGTGCCAGCAGCGCGCCTTCCGGGACAGAGTCCTATGGCTACACCTTC. Protein sequence: CASSAPSGTESYGYTF.

V is TRBV28 and J is TRBJ1-1; maybe TRBD1 (6 bases). V gave up 10 bases and J gave up 0 bases, with 12 bases separating them. The CDR3 totals 13 residues. The germline V gene has CDR1 MDHEN and CDR2 SYDVKM. The CDR3 reads CAITGNMNTEAFF. CDR3 DNA: TGTGCCATTACAGGGAATATGAACACTGAAGCTTTCTTT.

The chain uses TRBV13 and TRBJ2-7; the D is unclear. This CDR3 region has 16 residues. The germline V gene has CDR1 PRHDT and CDR2 FYEKMQ (reference sequence). The ends were cut back, 0 bases at V and 1 base at J, with 13 bases in the middle. As DNA, the CDR3 is TGTGCCAGCAGCTTAGGTATACGAGCTGCGTCCTACGAGCAGTACTTC. Amino acids: CASSLGIRAASYEQYF.

The chain recombines TRBV28 with TRBJ1-4; D may be TRBD1 (5 bases). V dropped 5 bases and J dropped 0 bases, with 13 bases sitting between them. Germline V gives CDR1 MDHEN, CDR2 SYDVKM. This CDR3 region has 16 residues. CDR3 coding DNA: TGTGCCAGCAGTCTAAAGGGGTTTTCAACTAATGAAAAACTGTTTTTT. Translated: CASSLKGFSTNEKLFF.

The gene calls are TRBV7-8 and TRBJ1-5; tentatively, D is TRBD1 (6 bases). The length of the CDR3 is 17 residues. V was cut by 3 bases and J by 0 bases, with 15 bases left in between. Looked up from germline, CDR1 is SGHVS and CDR2 is FQNEAQ. The CDR3 DNA reads as TGTGCCAGCAGCTTCACACTGGACAGCCCTAGCAATCAGCCCCAGCATTTT. This sequence encodes CASSFTLDSPSNQPQHF.

J is TRBJ2-1 and V is TRBV7-2, with D perhaps matching TRBD1 (6 bases). Trimming took 3 bases from V and 6 from J, leaving 15 bases between them. Germline-derived CDR1 and CDR2 are SGHTA and FQGNSA. CDR3 length: 15 amino acids. The CDR3 sequence is CASSFRDIALNEQFF. CDR3 coding DNA: TGTGCCAGCAGCTTCCGGGACATAGCACTCAATGAGCAGTTCTTC.

The rearrangement links TRBV7-2 to TRBJ2-7; 7 positions match TRBD1. The CDR3 loop spans 14 amino acids. The J segment lost 4 bases and the V segment lost 0 bases, leaving 3 bases of the junction unmatched. The germline CDR1 and CDR2 sequences are SGHTA and FQGNSA. For the CDR3, the DNA is TGTGCCAGCAGCTTAGCGACAGGGAAGTACGAGCAGTACGTC. Its translation is CASSLATGKYEQYV.

The genes are TRBV28 and TRBJ1-4; 9 bases fit TRBD1. V was clipped by 5 bases and J by 7 bases; unmatched bases: 8. CDR3 size: 15 residues. Looked up from germline, CDR1 is MDHEN and CDR2 is SYDVKM. Here the CDR3 DNA reads TGTGCCAGCAGTCGCTGGGACAGGGTGGGTGAAAAACTGTTTTTT. It is translated as CASSRWDRVGEKLFF.

The chain recombines TRBV28 with TRBJ2-1; TRBD2 agrees at 10 bases. V shed 6 bases and J 6 bases; nucleotides not matched to a gene: 2. Germline lookup yields CDR1 MDHEN and CDR2 SYDVKM. This CDR3 has 13 amino acids. Here the CDR3 reads CASSASGSNEQFF. The CDR3 DNA sequence: TGTGCCAGCAGCGCTAGCGGGAGCAATGAGCAGTTCTTC.

This chain links TRBV6-1 with TRBJ2-5, with TRBD1 matching over 10 bases. Judging by the DNA end, TRBJ2-7 fits better; the J call may be wrong. In germline, CDR1 is MNHNS, CDR2 SASEGT. This CDR3 is built from 12 residues. The CDR3 reads CASRDRGNEQYF. As DNA, the CDR3 is TGTGCCAGCCGGGACAGGGGCAACGAGCAGTACTTC.

In this sample, this clone turned up once. This chain joins TRBV2 and TRBJ2-2; D perhaps matches TRBD2 (6 bases). Germline values: CDR1 SNHLY, CDR2 FYNNEI. The CDR3 runs to 14 residues. V was shortened by 4 bases and J by 4 bases, with 10 bases between the two germline ends. As DNA, the CDR3 is TGTGCCAGCAGTGCTAGCGTTAGCACCGGGGAGCTGTTTTTT. It specifies CASSASVSTGELFF.

The chain is built from TRBV5-8 and TRBJ1-4, with 8 nucleotides matching TRBD1. V lost 6 bases, J lost 5 bases, and 6 bases stayed unmatched. Germline V lookup: CDR1 SGHTS, CDR2 YDEGEE. There are 14 residues in the CDR3. The CDR3 reads CASTETGDNEKLFF. CDR3 nucleotide sequence: TGTGCCAGCACAGAGACAGGGGACAATGAAAAACTGTTTTTT. Full variable domain (rest looked up from reference TRBV5-8 and TRBJ1-4): EAGVTQSPTHLIKTRGQQATLRCSPISGHTSVYWYQQALGLGLQFLLWYDEGEERNRGNFPPRFSGRQFPNYSSELNVNALELEDSALYLCASTETGDNEKLFFGSGTQLSVL.

The chain recombines TRBV7-9 with TRBJ2-1, with 11 bases identical to TRBD1. CDR1 is SEHNR, CDR2 FQNEAQ, per germline (reference sequence). The CDR3 contains 17 residues. The J segment lost 0 bases and the V segment lost 5 bases, leaving 6 bases of the junction unmatched. The CDR3, as DNA: TGTGCCAGCAGCCCCTGGACAGGGGGCGACTCCTACAATGAGCAGTTCTTC. Translated, it gives CASSPWTGGDSYNEQFF.

Turning to this clone: A read error may produce the germline difference seen at one junction end. The rearrangement joins TRBV6-1 to TRBJ2-1; 11 bases line up with TRBD2. The germline CDR1 and CDR2 sequences are MNHNS and SASEGT. The CDR3 loop spans 16 amino acids. CDR3 amino acids: CASSERLSLAGEGIIF. The CDR3 bases are TGTGCCAGCAGTGAACGTCTCTCACTAGCGGGAGAAGGCATTATCTTC.

The V call is TRBV30, the J call TRBJ2-1; weak D call: TRBD1 (6 bases). The CDR3 runs to 13 residues. Per the germline V gene, CDR1 is GTSNPN and CDR2 is SVGIG (reference sequence). Trimming removed 3 bases at V and 4 bases at J, with 10 bases between. The chain's CDR3 is CAWRRGSYNEQFF. The CDR3 nucleotides are TGTGCCTGGAGAAGGGGGTCTTACAATGAGCAGTTCTTC. Complete variable domain (other parts from reference TRBV30 and TRBJ2-1): SQTIHQWPATLVQPVGSPLSLECTVEGTSNPNLYWYRQAAGRGLQLLFYSVGIGQISSEVPQNLSASRPQDRQFILSSKKLLLSDSGFYLCAWRRGSYNEQFFGPGTRLTVL.

This clone was detected a few times. The chain combines TRBV27 with TRBJ2-5; 13 bases map to TRBD2. Trimming at V came to 6 bases and at J to 4 bases, leaving 8 bases not matched to a gene. Germline CDR1 MNHEY, CDR2 SMNVEV (reference sequence). The CDR3 length is 16 residues. CDR3 protein: CASRGLAGSMAETQYF. CDR3 DNA: TGTGCCAGCAGGGGACTAGCGGGAAGCATGGCAGAGACCCAGTACTTC.

The chain has TRBV7-3 and TRBJ2-1; 7 bases are shared with TRBD2. V gave up 5 bases and J gave up 5 bases; unmatched junction bases: 3. The length of the CDR3 is 13 residues. Germline values: CDR1 SGHTA, CDR2 FQGTGA. CDR3 sequence: CASSPLADNEQFF. In DNA form, the CDR3 reads TGTGCCAGCAGCCCCCTAGCGGACAATGAGCAGTTCTTC.

The chain carries TRBV28 and TRBJ1-2; the match to TRBD1 covers 8 bases. J lost 8 bases, V lost 2 bases, and 4 bases had no gene match. Germline V CDR1 and CDR2: MDHEN, SYDVKM. The CDR3 is 13 residues long. The CDR3 protein is CASSLQGARGYTF. The DNA of the CDR3 is TGTGCCAGCAGTTTACAGGGGGCTCGAGGCTACACCTTC.

This chain connects TRBV15 to TRBJ1-2; unclear D gene. The CDR3 covers 16 residues. With 0 bases removed from V and 1 base from J, the gap between germline ends came to 12 bases. CDR1 LNHNV and CDR2 YYDKDF come from the germline V gene (reference sequence). The DNA for the CDR3 is TGTGCCACCAGCAGAGATCTAAGTGATGATAACTATGGCTACACCTTC. Its protein product is CATSRDLSDDNYGYTF.

The rearrangement uses TRBV5-1 and TRBJ2-1; 8 bases map to TRBD2. CDR1 is SGHRS, CDR2 YFSETQ, per germline. Unmatched junction bases numbered 4, after V lost 0 bases and J lost 14 bases. CDR3 length: 12 residues. The CDR3 region has the DNA TGCGCCAGCAGCTTGGTCGGGAGGGTGAAGTTCTTC. Its translation is CASSLVGRVKFF.

The rearrangement joins TRBV5-1 to TRBJ1-6; 10 bases map to TRBD1. This CDR3 region has 14 residues. CDR1 is SGHRS and CDR2 is YFSETQ in the germline V gene. The ends lost 5 bases at V and 9 bases at J; junction bases unmatched: 5. This chain's CDR3 is CASREGTGASPLHF. DNA for the CDR3: TGCGCCAGCAGGGAGGGGACAGGGGCTTCACCCCTCCACTTT.

In its sample, this clone was seen a few times. The chain joins TRBV6-5 to TRBJ2-4; D is ambiguous. V lost 2 bases, J lost 0 bases, and 8 bases lay in between. Germline CDR1 reads MNHEY; CDR2 reads SVGAGI. The CDR3 length is 15 residues. CDR3 in DNA: TGTGCCAGCAGTTACAGAAGAGTAGCCAAAAACATTCAGTACTTC. Translating gives CASSYRRVAKNIQYF.

This clone was observed once. The V and J genes are TRBV5-4 and TRBJ1-2, with 9 positions matching TRBD1. With 7 bases clipped from V and 5 bases from J, the junction kept 15 bases outside the gene matches. CDR3 length: 16 amino acids. The germline CDR1 and CDR2 sequences are SGHNT and YYREEE (reference sequence). CDR3 sequence: CASGGDRVQVRYGYTF. The CDR3 nucleotides are TGTGCCAGCGGTGGGGACAGGGTCCAGGTTCGGTATGGCTACACCTTC.

The chain couples TRBV28 to TRBJ1-2; D gene unclear. Trimming removed 6 bases from V and 2 bases from J, with 7 bases in between. This CDR3 has 12 amino acids. In germline, CDR1 is MDHEN, CDR2 SYDVKM. Here the CDR3 DNA reads TGTGCCAGCAGCTCTAGGAACTATGGCTACACCTTC. Its translation is CASSSRNYGYTF.

The genes are TRBV27 and TRBJ2-7; D gene uncertain. Germline V lookup: CDR1 MNHEY, CDR2 SMNVEV (reference sequence). The CDR3 is 13 residues long. Trimming removed 3 bases at V and 0 bases at J, with 6 bases between. The CDR3 DNA follows: TGTGCCAGCAGTTTGCGCCGCTCCTACGAGCAGTACTTC. Translation gives CASSLRRSYEQYF.